This record looks at one T cell receptor (beta chain) sequence and its context. This record comes from a study of blood T cell repertoires in COVID-19. As for the study in general: The study drew acute and convalescent COVID-19 samples from the United States, Italy and Spain. In each case, the material was cDNA or gDNA derived from T cells, B-cell-depleted T cells, or PBMCs.

The CDR3 consists of 16 residues. The V gene end was trimmed by 1 base and the J gene end by 6 bases; junction bases not matched to a gene: 7. CDR1 and CDR2 (germline): LGHDT, YNNKEL (reference sequence). Per the original data handling: Counts of nucleated cells, estimated from reference gene primer amplification, were obtained. Profiled with immunoSEQ multiplex PCR; TCRdb holds only in-frame clones, not every one. D and trimming come from the DNA, and the V and J calls and clone size come from that table. The sample records approximately 210,000 clones, 88% being singletons. The specimen was peripheral blood. This TCR came from a human donor in a cohort sampled during active COVID-19. The chain links TRBV3-1 (or the pseudogene TRBV3-2) to TRBJ2-5, with 11 bases lining up with TRBD2. CDR3 nucleotide sequence: TGTGCCAGCAGCCAAGTTATAGCGGGGGGGCGGAAGACCCAGTACTTC. As protein: CASSQVIAGGRKTQYF.